Presented here are 16 T cell receptor beta chains from one specimen sequenced in a study of T-cell memory formation after mild COVID-19. Each CDR3 protein is one row after TCRdb ran MiXCR on the 5' RACE reads. Of around 390,000 distinct CDR3 sequences listed, roughly 15% are singletons. Sequencing was performed on PBMCs or a T cell subset sorted from them (not recorded which). The receptor source for this set is a man aged 18 to 29 who had mild COVID-19 (a few samples of this study predate the infection). Cell type and time point are not known.

V gene TRBV4-1 combines with J gene TRBJ2-3, with 10 bases that match TRBD2. The CDR3 extends over 17 amino acids. The germline V gene has CDR1 MGHRA and CDR2 YSYEKL. V was pared by 0 bases and J by 5 bases, with 8 bases of the junction left unmatched. The CDR3 sequence is CASSQDFTSGVRDTQYF. CDR3 sequence (DNA): TGCGCCAGCAGCCAAGATTTTACTAGCGGGGTTCGAGATACGCAGTATTTT.

A few counts support this clonotype. The gene calls are TRBV10-3 and TRBJ2-1, with D perhaps TRBD2 (7 bases). The ends were cut back, 0 bases at V and 5 bases at J, with 11 bases in the middle. CDR1 is ENHRY and CDR2 is SYGVKD in the germline V gene. The CDR3 sequence is 15 residues long. The CDR3 region is CAISESSGDNNEQFF. CDR3 bases: TGTGCCATCAGTGAGTCGAGCGGGGACAACAATGAGCAGTTCTTC.

This clonotype was observed a handful of times. This chain joins TRBV6-2 or TRBV6-3 and TRBJ2-3; D remains ambiguous. This CDR3 region has 16 residues. Germline CDR1 reads MNHEY; CDR2 reads SVGEGT. Trimming removed 2 bases from V and 2 bases from J, with 14 bases in between. CDR3 nucleotide sequence: TGTGCCAGCAGTTACGTCGGGTGGGCTGACACAGATACGCAGTATTTT. Encoded protein: CASSYVGWADTDTQYF.

The sample holds a few counts of this clonotype. This chain joins TRBV28 and TRBJ1-5; the D gene is possibly TRBD1 (6 bases). The V end lost 8 bases, the J end lost 0 bases, and 14 bases lay between the germline ends. CDR3 length: 15 residues. Per germline, CDR1 MDHEN and CDR2 SYDVKM. In DNA, the CDR3 is TGTGCCAGCCAGACAGGAGACTATAGCAATCAGCCCCAGCATTTT. Protein sequence: CASQTGDYSNQPQHF.

CDR3 protein: CASRPYGTEAFF. The CDR3 nucleotides are TGTGCCAGCAGGCCTTATGGCACTGAAGCTTTCTTT. The V gene is TRBV7-2, the J gene TRBJ1-1; D gene uncertain. The germline V and J ends were trimmed by 6 bases and 4 bases, with 9 bases remaining between them. The germline V gene encodes CDR1 SGHTA and CDR2 FQGNSA. The CDR3 contains 12 residues.

This clonotype appeared a few times. This chain links TRBV6-5 with TRBJ1-5, with TRBD1 identical over 8 bases. V shed 6 bases and J 7 bases; nucleotides not matched to a gene: 8. This CDR3 has 14 residues. The germline V gene has CDR1 MNHEY and CDR2 SVGAGI. The CDR3 region is CASRPDRGRQPQHF. CDR3 DNA: TGTGCCAGCAGGCCAGACAGGGGAAGGCAGCCCCAGCATTTT.

The genes are TRBV12-3 or TRBV12-4 and TRBJ1-2; possibly TRBD1 for D (5 bases). V lost 4 bases, J lost 0 bases, and 15 bases lay in between. The CDR3 is 16 amino acids. The CDR3 DNA reads as TGTGCCAGCAGTTCCCCGGCGGGGACCACTAACTATGGCTACACCTTC. Protein sequence: CASSSPAGTTNYGYTF.

The V gene is TRBV4-3, the J gene TRBJ1-3; D is unresolved. In germline, CDR1 is LGHNA, CDR2 YSLEER. V dropped 0 bases and J dropped 0 bases, with 9 bases sitting between them. This CDR3 spans 16 amino acids. The CDR3 here is CASSQDYQFSGNTIYF. CDR3 sequence (DNA): TGCGCCAGCAGCCAAGATTACCAGTTCTCTGGAAACACCATATATTTT.

This sequence joins TRBV6-2 or TRBV6-3 and TRBJ2-7; TRBD1 is a possible D gene (7 bases). The V and J ends lost 4 bases and 6 bases respectively, with 13 bases between them. The CDR3 runs to 13 residues. Germline V gene data show CDR1 as MNHEY and CDR2 as SVGEGT. The CDR3 coding sequence is TGTGCCAGCAGTTTACGACAGGGAGGCGAGCAGTACGTC. Residues: CASSLRQGGEQYV.

This chain joins TRBV11-2 and TRBJ2-1; D tentatively reads TRBD1 or TRBD2 (5 bases each). The V gene lost 0 bases and the J gene lost 1 base, with 13 bases spanning the gap. This CDR3 has 17 residues. Looked up from germline, CDR1 is SGHAT and CDR2 is FQNNGV. The CDR3 DNA reads TGTGCCAGCAGCTTAGAACCTGGGGGAACGTCCTACAATGAGCAGTTCTTC. Translated: CASSLEPGGTSYNEQFF.

The rearrangement uses TRBV11-2 and TRBJ2-4; 10 bases align to TRBD1. The J segment lost 6 bases and the V segment lost 4 bases, leaving 15 bases of the junction unmatched. Per the germline V gene, CDR1 is SGHAT and CDR2 is FQNNGV. There are 18 residues in the CDR3. DNA of the CDR3: TGTGCCAGCAGCTACCACCTCGGGACAGGGGAAGGGGGAAACATTCAGTACTTC. Protein: CASSYHLGTGEGGNIQYF.

The chain joins TRBV5-4 to TRBJ1-3, with a tentative D call TRBD1 (6 bases). The CDR3 spans 13 residues. CDR1 and CDR2 from the germline V gene are SGHNT and YYREEE (reference sequence). V lost 4 bases and J lost 5, with 10 bases in between. DNA for the CDR3: TGTGCCAGCAGCCGGGACAAAAGAAACACCATATATTTT. Protein product: CASSRDKRNTIYF.

This clonotype was seen a few times. The rearrangement joins TRBV18 to TRBJ1-3, with D tentatively TRBD1 (6 bases). This CDR3 contains 14 residues. The V gene lost 7 bases and the J gene lost 4 bases, with 14 bases spanning the gap. Germline loops: CDR1 KGHSH, CDR2 LQKENI. The CDR3 nucleotides read TGTGCCAGCTTACAGGGTTTAGCCGGAAACACCATATATTTT. Protein: CASLQGLAGNTIYF.

CDR3 nucleotides: TGTGCCAGCAGCTCGGGATACAGGATGAACACTGAAGCTTTCTTT. Protein: CASSSGYRMNTEAFF. V is TRBV13 and J is TRBJ1-1; possibly TRBD1 for D (5 bases). V lost 4 bases and J 0 bases, leaving 12 bases between the germline ends. Germline assignment: CDR1 PRHDT and CDR2 FYEKMQ (reference sequence). This CDR3 is built from 15 residues.

The chain couples TRBV5-6 to TRBJ2-7, with D possibly called TRBD1 or TRBD2 (5 bases each). The CDR3 covers 12 residues. Germline V gene sequence: CDR1 SGHDT, CDR2 YYEEEE. V was clipped by 0 bases and J by 6 bases, with 7 bases between them. CDR3 DNA: TGTGCCAGCAGCTTGGGAGGGGCCGAGCAGTACGTC. Amino acids: CASSLGGAEQYV.

This clonotype showed up just a few times. The rearrangement uses TRBV6-6 and TRBJ1-2; 11 nucleotides match TRBD1. The CDR3 is 14 amino acids. Germline V CDR1 and CDR2: MNHNY, SVGAGI (reference sequence). Trimming took 5 bases from V and 6 from J; bases not matched to a gene: 5. The CDR3 loop reads CASSLDRGQDGYTF. The CDR3 DNA is TGTGCCAGCAGTCTGGACAGGGGGCAGGATGGCTACACCTTC.